This T cell receptor beta chain was sequenced during a study of blood T cells in healthy people across ages (dated by TCRdb to about 2015). Broadly, across the study: In model experiments, roughly one uniquely barcoded TCR beta cDNA molecule per two T cells was captured by template switching. Donors of different ages were randomly distributed across sequencing lanes to avoid experimental bias. The study analyzed two additional independent replicas of 1 million unique cDNA reads from the same blood draw for two donors, one aged 18 to 30 and one aged 80 or older. Using deep sequencing normalized with unique cDNA molecular identifiers, the study measured how TCR beta repertoire diversity changes with age. Four age groups were formed from the donors: young (average approximately 15 years), middle-aged (approximately 41), aged (around 68) and long-lived (more than 75).

The V end loses 2 bases and the J end loses 4 bases, and a stretch of 10 bases separates them. For CDR1 and CDR2, the germline V gene lists MGHRA and YSYEKL. Measured from the cysteine to the phenylalanine, the CDR3 is 14 residues long. Only CDR3 DNA is held: 42 bases, read in frame from base 1. This clonotype was counted only a few times. Its recognized antigen is unknown. It has no much larger one-base neighbor in the sample; base qualities were not kept. The library was made by 5' RACE. Sequenced using an Illumina HiSeq 2500. The second PCR ran for roughly 7 to 11 cycles and used a J-beta primer mix along with a sample-barcoded 5' primer. A template-switch 5' adaptor carrying 12 random nucleotides introduced a unique molecular identifier onto each TCR beta cDNA molecule. At least 2.5 million CDR3-containing paired-end reads were obtained from each sample. All of the RNA was converted into first-strand cDNA using the Mint cDNA synthesis kit, with a TRBC-specific oligonucleotide serving as the primer. All cDNA was treated with uracil-DNA glycosylase and then went through a first 18-cycle PCR with the universal primers M1SS and BC2_uni_R. In the paper's pipeline: For normalization, 1 million high-quality reads, each with a distinct molecular identifier, were randomly selected from each sample. Reads sharing molecular identifiers were discarded rather than binned into consensus sequences. MiTCR, set to a Q25 quality threshold and the strictest error-elimination algorithm, was used for CDR3 identification, clonotype clustering and error correction. A nonparametric unseen species model with Euler transformation was used to estimate a lower bound on total TCR beta diversity. TCRdb reprocessed the public reads (quality trimming at Q25 with fastp, clone calling with MiXCR) and kept in-frame beta chains. Identical CDR3 protein sequences are pooled into one entry, listed with their most common genes and DNA. The V and J calls were not made by the authors but by TCRdb's processing. The sample yields about 620,000 distinct CDR3 sequences; 45% to 60% were counted once. The ten largest clones represent roughly 12% of the sample.

The donors were roughly 40 Caucasian individuals from Russia, aged about 6 to 95 years, who were systemically healthy. Each donor gave about 9.7 milliliters of peripheral blood, drawn into EDTA-treated Vacutainer tubes. Ficoll-Paque density-gradient centrifugation was used to isolate PBMCs, with at least 6.5 million per sample. Trizol reagent was used to extract total RNA from the PBMCs, yielding at least 6 micrograms per sample. Naive CD45RAhigh/CD27high T cell percentages were measured by flow cytometry on a PBMC aliquot from every donor. The research as a whole found: Because the CMV infection status of the donors was unknown, age-related changes in expanded clonotypes may potentially have been confounded. There was a strong correlation between observed TCR beta diversity and the percentage of naive T cells measured by flow cytometry. Conclusive comparison of naive and antigen-experienced compartments was prevented by the profiling of bulk unsorted PBMCs. Estimates of total diversity based on one million sequenced T cells were considered lower bounds and underestimates. Compared with the aged group, the long-lived group had more naive CD4+ T cells, fewer expanded clones and increased TCR diversity, a pattern suggesting age selection. Observed TCR beta diversity per million T cells fell roughly linearly with age, and a significant reduction was already apparent by age about 36.

The material sequenced was blood. The chain was built from TRBV4-1 and TRBJ2-3; TRBD1 is possibly the D segment (5 matching bases). The source is a woman aged 80 or older in good health. For the CDR3, the sequence is CASSQRMGPDTQYF. Here is the DNA: TGCGCCAGCAGCCAAAGGATGGGGCCAGATACGCAGTATTTT.